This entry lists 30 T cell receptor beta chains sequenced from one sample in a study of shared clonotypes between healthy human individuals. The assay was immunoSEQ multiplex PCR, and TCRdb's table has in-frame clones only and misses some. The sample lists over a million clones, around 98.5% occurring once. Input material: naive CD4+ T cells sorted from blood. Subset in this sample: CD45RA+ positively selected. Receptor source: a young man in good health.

The CDR3 DNA reads TGTGCCAGCATGGAAGACCTCTACAATGAGCAGTTCTTC. Encoded protein: CASMEDLYNEQFF. V gene TRBV6-6 combines with J gene TRBJ2-1, with D hard to call. V shed 7 bases and J shed 3 bases, with 10 bases lying between them. The CDR3 loop spans 13 amino acids. Germline values: CDR1 MNHNY, CDR2 SVGAGI (reference sequence).

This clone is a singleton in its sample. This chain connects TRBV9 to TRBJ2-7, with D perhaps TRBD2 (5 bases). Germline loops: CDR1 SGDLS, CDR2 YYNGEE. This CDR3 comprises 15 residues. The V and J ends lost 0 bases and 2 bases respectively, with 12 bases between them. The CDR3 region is CASSVDGSETYEQYF. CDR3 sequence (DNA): TGTGCCAGCAGCGTAGATGGTAGCGAGACCTACGAGCAGTACTTC.

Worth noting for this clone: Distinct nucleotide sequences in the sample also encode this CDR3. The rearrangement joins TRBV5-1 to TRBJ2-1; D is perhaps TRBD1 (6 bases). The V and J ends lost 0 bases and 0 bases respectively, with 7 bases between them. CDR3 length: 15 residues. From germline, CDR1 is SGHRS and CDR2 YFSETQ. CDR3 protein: CASSLGGPSYNEQFF. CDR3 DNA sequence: TGCGCCAGCAGCTTGGGGGGGCCCTCCTACAATGAGCAGTTCTTC.

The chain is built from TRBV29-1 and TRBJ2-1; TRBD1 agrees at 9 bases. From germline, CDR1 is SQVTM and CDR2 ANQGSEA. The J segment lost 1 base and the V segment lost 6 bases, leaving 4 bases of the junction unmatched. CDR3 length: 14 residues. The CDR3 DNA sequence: TGCAGCGTCACAGGGGGCGCATCCTACAATGAGCAGTTCTTC. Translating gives CSVTGGASYNEQFF.

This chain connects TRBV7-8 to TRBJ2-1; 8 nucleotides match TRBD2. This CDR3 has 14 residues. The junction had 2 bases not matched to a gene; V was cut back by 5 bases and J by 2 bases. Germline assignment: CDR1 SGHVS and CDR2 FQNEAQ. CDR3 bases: TGTGCCAGCAGCATACTAGCGGCCTACAATGAGCAGTTCTTC. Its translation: CASSILAAYNEQFF.

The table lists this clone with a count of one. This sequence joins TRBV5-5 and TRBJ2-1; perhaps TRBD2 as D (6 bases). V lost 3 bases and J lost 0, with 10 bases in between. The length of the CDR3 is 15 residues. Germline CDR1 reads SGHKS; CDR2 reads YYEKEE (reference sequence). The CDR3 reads CASSYTSTSYNEQFF. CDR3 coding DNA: TGTGCCAGCAGCTACACTAGCACCTCCTACAATGAGCAGTTCTTC.

The CDR3 DNA reads TGTGCCAGCAGCTTAGTCCAGGGCTCGAACACCGGGGAGCTGTTTTTT. This sequence encodes CASSLVQGSNTGELFF. V is TRBV7-9 and J is TRBJ2-2; tentatively, D is TRBD1 (5 bases). Germline V lookup: CDR1 SEHNR, CDR2 FQNEAQ (reference sequence). This CDR3 has 16 amino acids. Deletions cut 1 base from V and 0 bases from J, with 9 bases between. The full variable domain, with the rest looked up from reference TRBV7-9 and TRBJ2-2, is DTGVSQNPRHKITKRGQNVTFRCDPISEHNRLYWYRQTLGQGPEFLTYFQNEAQLEKSRLLSDRFSAERPKGSFSTLEIQRTEQGDSAMYLCASSLVQGSNTGELFFGEGSRLTVL.

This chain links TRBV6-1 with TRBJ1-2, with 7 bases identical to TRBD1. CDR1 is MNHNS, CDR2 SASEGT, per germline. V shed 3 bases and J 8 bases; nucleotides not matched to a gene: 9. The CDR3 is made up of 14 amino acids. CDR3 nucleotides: TGTGCCAGCAGTGATCGACAGGGCCTTGAGGGCTACACCTTC. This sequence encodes CASSDRQGLEGYTF.

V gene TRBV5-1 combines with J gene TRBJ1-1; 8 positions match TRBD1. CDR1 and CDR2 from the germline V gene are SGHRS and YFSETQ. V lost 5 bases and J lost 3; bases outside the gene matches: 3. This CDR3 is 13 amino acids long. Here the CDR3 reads CASSMDRDTEAFF. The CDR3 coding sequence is TGCGCCAGCAGTATGGACAGGGACACTGAAGCTTTCTTT.

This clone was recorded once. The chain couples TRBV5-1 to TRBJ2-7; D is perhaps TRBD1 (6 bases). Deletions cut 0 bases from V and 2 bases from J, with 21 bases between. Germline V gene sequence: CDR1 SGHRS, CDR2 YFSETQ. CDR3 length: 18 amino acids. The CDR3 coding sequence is TGCGCCAGCAGCTTGGCCCTAAATAGACAGGAATTTACCTACGAGCAGTACTTC. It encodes CASSLALNRQEFTYEQYF.

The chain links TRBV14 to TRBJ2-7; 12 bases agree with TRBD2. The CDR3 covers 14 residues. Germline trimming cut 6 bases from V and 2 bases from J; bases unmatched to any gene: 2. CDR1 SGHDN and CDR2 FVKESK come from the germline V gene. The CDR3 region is CASSPSGRAYEQYF. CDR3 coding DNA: TGTGCCAGCAGTCCTAGCGGGAGGGCCTACGAGCAGTACTTC.

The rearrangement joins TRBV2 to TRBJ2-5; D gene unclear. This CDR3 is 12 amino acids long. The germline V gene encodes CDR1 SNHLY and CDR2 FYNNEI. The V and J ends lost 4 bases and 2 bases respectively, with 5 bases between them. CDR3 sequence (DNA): TGTGCCAGCAGTGCAGTACAAGAGACCCAGTACTTC. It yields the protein CASSAVQETQYF.

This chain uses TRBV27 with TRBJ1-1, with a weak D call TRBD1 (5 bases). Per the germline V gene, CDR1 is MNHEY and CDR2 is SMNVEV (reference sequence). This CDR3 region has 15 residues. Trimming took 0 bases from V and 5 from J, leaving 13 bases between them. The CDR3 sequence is CASSLSSRGWTEAFF. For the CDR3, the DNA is TGTGCCAGCAGTTTATCTTCCCGGGGGTGGACTGAAGCTTTCTTT.

The CDR3 nucleotides read TGTGCCAGCAGCCTACTAGCGGGAGGGCCTGAAAATGAGCAGTTCTTC. Its protein is CASSLLAGGPENEQFF. The V call is TRBV2, the J call TRBJ2-1, with 13 bases matching TRBD2. CDR3 length: 16 amino acids. CDR1 and CDR2 (germline): SNHLY, FYNNEI. V was pared by 6 bases and J by 7 bases, with 9 bases of the junction left unmatched.

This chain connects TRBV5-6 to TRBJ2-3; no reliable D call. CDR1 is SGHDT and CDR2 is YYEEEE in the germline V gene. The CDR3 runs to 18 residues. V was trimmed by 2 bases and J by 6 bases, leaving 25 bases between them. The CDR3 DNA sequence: TGTGCCAGCAGCTTAGGGCTTCTGCCGGCTAGGAGTGCCGATACGCAGTATTTT. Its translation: CASSLGLLPARSADTQYF.

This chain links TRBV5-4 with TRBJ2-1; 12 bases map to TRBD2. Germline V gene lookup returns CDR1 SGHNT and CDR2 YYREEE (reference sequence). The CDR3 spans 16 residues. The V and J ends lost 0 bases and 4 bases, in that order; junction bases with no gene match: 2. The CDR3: CASSLGLAGEYNEQFF. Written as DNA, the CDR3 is TGTGCCAGCAGCTTGGGACTAGCGGGAGAGTACAATGAGCAGTTCTTC. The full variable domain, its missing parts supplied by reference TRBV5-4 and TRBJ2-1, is ETGVTQSPTHLIKTRGQQVTLRCSSQSGHNTVSWYQQALGQGPQFIFQYYREEENGRGNFPPRFSGLQFPNYSSELNVNALELDDSALYLCASSLGLAGEYNEQFFGPGTRLTVL.

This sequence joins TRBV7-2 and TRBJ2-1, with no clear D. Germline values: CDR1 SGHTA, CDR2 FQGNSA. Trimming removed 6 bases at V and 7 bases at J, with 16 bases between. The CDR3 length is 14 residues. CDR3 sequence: CASRVTQFGNEQFF. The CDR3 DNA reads TGTGCCAGCAGAGTTACCCAGTTCGGGAATGAGCAGTTCTTC.

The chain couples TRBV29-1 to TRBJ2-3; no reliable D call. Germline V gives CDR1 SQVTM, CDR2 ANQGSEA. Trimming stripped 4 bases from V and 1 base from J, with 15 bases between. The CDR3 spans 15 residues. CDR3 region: CSVAPSGHGTDTQYF. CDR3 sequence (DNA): TGCAGCGTTGCCCCCTCAGGCCACGGCACAGATACGCAGTATTTT.

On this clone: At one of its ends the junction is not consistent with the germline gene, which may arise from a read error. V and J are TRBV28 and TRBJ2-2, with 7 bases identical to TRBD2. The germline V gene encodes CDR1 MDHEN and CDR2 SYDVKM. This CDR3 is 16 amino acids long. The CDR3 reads CASSERLPGLGREGLF. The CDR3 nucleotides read TGTGCCAGCAGTGAAAGACTCCCTGGACTAGGGAGGGAGGGCCTTTTT.

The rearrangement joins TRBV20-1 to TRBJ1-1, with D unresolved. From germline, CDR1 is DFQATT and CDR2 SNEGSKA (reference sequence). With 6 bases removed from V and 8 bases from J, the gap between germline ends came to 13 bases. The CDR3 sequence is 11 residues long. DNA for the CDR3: TGCAGTGCCTCGTCCTTTTTCGAAGCTTTCTTT. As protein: CSASSFFEAFF.

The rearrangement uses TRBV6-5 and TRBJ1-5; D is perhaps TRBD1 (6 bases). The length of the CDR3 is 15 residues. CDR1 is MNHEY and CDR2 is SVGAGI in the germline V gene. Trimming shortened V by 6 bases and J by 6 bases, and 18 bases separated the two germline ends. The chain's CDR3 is CASSRGGRLAQPQHF. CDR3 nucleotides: TGTGCCAGCAGCCGAGGGGGGCGGTTAGCTCAGCCCCAGCATTTT.

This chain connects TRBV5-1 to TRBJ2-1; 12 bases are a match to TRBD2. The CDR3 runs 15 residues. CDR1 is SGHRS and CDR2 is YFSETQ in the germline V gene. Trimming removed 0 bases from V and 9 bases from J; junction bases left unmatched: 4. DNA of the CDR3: TGCGCCAGCAGCTTGGCGACTAGCGGGAGTGGTGAGCAGTTCTTC. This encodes CASSLATSGSGEQFF.

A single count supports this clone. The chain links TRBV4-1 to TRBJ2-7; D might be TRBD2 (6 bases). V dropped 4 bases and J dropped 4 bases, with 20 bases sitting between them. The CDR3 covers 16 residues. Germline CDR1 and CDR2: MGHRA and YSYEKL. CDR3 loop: CASSPYRDSMDYEQYF. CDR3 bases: TGCGCCAGCAGCCCCTACCGGGACTCGATGGATTACGAGCAGTACTTC.

CDR3 in amino acids: CASSQGGSTTEAFF. Here the CDR3 DNA reads TGTGCCAGCAGTCAAGGGGGGAGCACGACTGAAGCTTTCTTT. The chain employs TRBV7-3 and TRBJ1-1; D perhaps matches TRBD1 (6 bases). Per the germline V gene, CDR1 is SGHTA and CDR2 is FQGTGA. The CDR3 runs 14 residues. V dropped 6 bases and J dropped 5 bases, with 16 bases sitting between them.

This chain's CDR3 is CASSSGQAVGTQYF. CDR3 coding DNA: TGTGCCAGTAGTTCGGGACAGGCGGTAGGGACCCAGTACTTC. The gene calls are TRBV19 and TRBJ2-5; 8 bases match TRBD1. CDR1 and CDR2 (germline): LNHDA, SQIVND (reference sequence). This CDR3 region has 14 residues. V lost 5 bases to trimming and J lost 7 bases; unmatched junction nucleotides: 9.

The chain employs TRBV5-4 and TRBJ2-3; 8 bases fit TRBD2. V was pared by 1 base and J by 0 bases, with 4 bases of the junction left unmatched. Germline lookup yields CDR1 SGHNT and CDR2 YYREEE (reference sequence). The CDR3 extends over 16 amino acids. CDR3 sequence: CASSLMVAGSTDTQYF. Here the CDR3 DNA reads TGTGCCAGCAGCTTGATGGTAGCGGGAAGCACAGATACGCAGTATTTT.

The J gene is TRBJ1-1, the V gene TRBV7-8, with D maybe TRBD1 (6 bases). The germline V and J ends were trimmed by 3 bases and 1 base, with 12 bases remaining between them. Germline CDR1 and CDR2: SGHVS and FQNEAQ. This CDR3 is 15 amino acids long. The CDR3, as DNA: TGTGCCAGCAGCTTTAGCAGGGGCGCGAACACTGAAGCTTTCTTT. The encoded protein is CASSFSRGANTEAFF.

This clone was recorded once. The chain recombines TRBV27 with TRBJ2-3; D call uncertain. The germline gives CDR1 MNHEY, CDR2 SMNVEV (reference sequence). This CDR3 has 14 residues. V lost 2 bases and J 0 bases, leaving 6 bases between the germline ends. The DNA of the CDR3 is TGTGCCAGCAGTTTACAAAGAAGCACAGATACGCAGTATTTT. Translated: CASSLQRSTDTQYF.

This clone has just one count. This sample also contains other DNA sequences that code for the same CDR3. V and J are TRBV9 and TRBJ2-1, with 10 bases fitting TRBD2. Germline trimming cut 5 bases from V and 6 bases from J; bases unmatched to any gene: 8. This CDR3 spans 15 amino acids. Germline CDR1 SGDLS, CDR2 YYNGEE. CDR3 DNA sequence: TGTGCCAGCAGTGTCCTAGCGGGAGTAGGCAATGAGCAGTTCTTC. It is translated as CASSVLAGVGNEQFF.

CDR3 amino acids: CASSLDTGNQPQHF. In nucleotides, the CDR3 is TGCGCCAGCAGCTTGGATACAGGGAATCAGCCCCAGCATTTT. The rearrangement links TRBV5-1 to TRBJ1-5, with D maybe TRBD1 (6 bases). CDR1 and CDR2 from the germline V gene are SGHRS and YFSETQ. This CDR3 has 14 residues. The V end lost 0 bases, the J end lost 4 bases, and 8 bases lay between the germline ends.